This is a list of T cell receptor beta chains from one sample in a study of chemoradiotherapy in HPV16-positive cancers. Some clones are missing from TCRdb's copy, which holds only in-frame ones; the method was immunoSEQ multiplex PCR. The profile shows around 12,000 clones, 60% to 85% of them singletons. This sample was gathered from a patient who underwent chemoradiotherapy. These TCRs come from a human donor with HPV-associated anogenital cancer. CDR3s leave out the opening cysteine and the closing phenylalanine or tryptophan.

j_call v_call cdr3_aa
TRBJ2-3 TRBV7-3 ASSKGGSTDTQY
TRBJ2-2 TRBV30 AWSVRIPLRGLDTGELF
TRBJ2-7 TRBV7-2 ASGYRGDEQY
TRBJ1-2 TRBV11-2 ASSLGVGQGGGYT
TRBJ1-3 TRBV21-1 ASLGGTVTGNTIY
TRBJ1-1 TRBV7-9 ASSFGDRNTEAF
TRBJ2-1 TRBV5-8 ASSLEGGAVQF
TRBJ2-5 TRBV2 ASERRGGIETQY
TRBJ2-7 TRBV7-8 ASSENYEQY
TRBJ2-3 TRBV5-1 ASIAASGGTQY
TRBJ1-5 TRBV7-9 ASSSGGGPGSNQPQH
TRBJ1-5 TRBV7-8 ASSSDRTGNQPQH
TRBJ2-5 TRBV20-1 SALAEETQY
TRBJ2-3 TRBV4-2 ASSHGQSSTDTQY
TRBJ1-2 TRBV5-1 ASSFTGGENYGYT
TRBJ2-3 TRBV25-1 ASSDTSGGADTQY
TRBJ2-2 TRBV7-9 ASSLGTGIAGELF
TRBJ1-5 TRBV7-3 ASSLTFTGQPQH
TRBJ2-3 TRBV5-8 ASSPRLTAGLKRDTQY
TRBJ1-1 TRBV12-1 ASSRRDRTMDTEAF
TRBJ1-1 TRBV4-1 ASSQAADRNTEAF
TRBJ1-1 TRBV7-9 ASSSPVAPGTEAF
TRBJ2-1 TRBV11-3 ASSLDLLAGANEQF
TRBJ2-7 TRBV27 ASRPHTGYEQY
TRBJ1-1 TRBV5-6 ASSFLTVEAF
TRBJ1-5 TRBV19 ASSDQTPNQPQH
TRBJ1-2 TRBV7-2 ASSYDGNYGYT
TRBJ2-3 TRBV7-9 ASSLSSGVVDTQY
TRBJ1-5 TRBV5-6 ASSLATGAGQPQH
TRBJ1-1 TRBV6-6 AIDTGALNTEAF
TRBJ1-6 TRBV6-1 ASSATGGGSPLH
TRBJ1-2 TRBV19 ASEDSYYGYT
TRBJ2-1 TRBV11-1 ASSVGQGSYNEQF
TRBJ1-5 TRBV19 ASSIESGGSLMMEGQH
TRBJ1-2 TRBV19 ASKRPGADYGYT
TRBJ1-2 TRBV19 ASSANWGSNYGYT
TRBJ1-4 TRBV6-5 ASFGMGKLF
TRBJ2-5 TRBV7-7 ASSRSGGRETQY
TRBJ2-7 TRBV10-3 AISESYGEQY
TRBJ1-2 TRBV6-5 ASSSPADGYT
TRBJ2-7 TRBV7-2 ASSWTGDLYEQY
TRBJ1-2 TRBV20-1 SARPPGGYT
TRBJ2-6 TRBV11-3 ASSPGEGRAGANVLT
TRBJ1-6 TRBV5-1 ASSRQGESLH
TRBJ2-1 TRBV12-5 ASGLYGGARNEQF
TRBJ2-7 TRBV6-1 ASSLGHGLYEQY
TRBJ2-2 TRBV9 ASSAGASGGTGELF
TRBJ1-1 TRBV5-1 ASSRIGGRGTEAF
TRBJ1-1 TRBV30 ASQTGADTEAF
TRBJ2-1 TRBV14 ASSQDRGAVPRV
TRBJ2-7 TRBV11-3 ASSKGQGNSYEQY
TRBJ1-1 TRBV29-1 SVEAAVGLKTEAF
TRBJ1-1 TRBV10-3 AISESDTEAF
TRBJ2-3 TRBV11-2 ASSLVPGLSTDTQY
TRBJ1-2 TRBV7-8 ASSLISDGYT
TRBJ1-3 TRBV11-3 ASSPQGWGNTIY
TRBJ1-5 TRBV19 ASSNGLTGWNQPQH
TRBJ2-3 TRBV7-3 ASSPNFDRADTQY
TRBJ2-1 TRBV7-8 ASSLATGYNEQF